These 15 T cell receptor beta chains were sequenced from one sample in a study of T cell changes during pregnancy in multiple sclerosis. Measured with immunoSEQ multiplex PCR; TCRdb has only the in-frame clones, and not every one. The table shows about 89,000 clones, with around 90% occurring only once. Source: peripheral blood, taken after pregnancy. All receptors come from a female donor in good health, enrolled as a control in a pregnancy study.

This clone was observed once. This rearrangement joins TRBV7-9 to TRBJ2-3, with no clear D. CDR3 length: 15 amino acids. Trimming removed 5 bases from V and 0 bases from J, with 12 bases in between. Germline V gene lookup returns CDR1 SEHNR and CDR2 FQNEAQ (reference sequence). CDR3 coding DNA: TGTGCCAGCAGCACCCGACGGGTTAGCACAGATACGCAGTATTTT. Its protein is CASSTRRVSTDTQYF.

CDR3 DNA sequence: TGTGCCAGCAGCAACATGCCATCGGGAGCCTACAATGAGCAGTTCTTC. This gives the protein CASSNMPSGAYNEQFF. The rearrangement uses TRBV21-1 and TRBJ2-1; whether TRBD2, the table's D call, matches the DNA was not checked. TRBV21-1 is marked as a pseudogene. The CDR3 has 16 amino acids.

The chain is built from TRBV2 and TRBJ1-5, with TRBD1 matching over 7 bases. The CDR3 sequence is 13 residues long. J gave up 4 bases and V 6 bases, and 3 bases lay outside the gene matches. CDR1 and CDR2 from the germline V gene are SNHLY and FYNNEI. CDR3: CASSQQGNQPQHF. The CDR3 nucleotides read TGTGCCAGCAGCCAACAGGGGAATCAGCCCCAGCATTTT.

The chain links TRBV23-1 to TRBJ2-7, with D tentatively TRBD1 (6 bases). TRBV23-1 is placed among ORFs of uncertain function. This CDR3 spans 16 amino acids. V lost 11 bases and J lost 2, with 25 bases in between. CDR3 DNA sequence: TGCGCCCCCCCACCGGGACACCAATTACCTCCCTACGAGCAGTACTTC. Translating it yields CAPPPGHQLPPYEQYF.

The chain uses TRBV29-1 and TRBJ2-5; TRBD1 agrees at 8 bases. CDR1 is SQVTM, CDR2 ANQGSEA, per germline. V shed 7 bases, J shed 1 base, and the junction held 8 bases outside the gene matches. The CDR3 consists of 14 residues. The CDR3 is CSGTRTGSQETQYF. The DNA of the CDR3 is TGCAGCGGCACCCGGACAGGGTCCCAAGAGACCCAGTACTTC. Full variable domain (outside the CDR3, taken from reference TRBV29-1 and TRBJ2-5): SAVISQKPSRDICQRGTSLTIQCQVDSQVTMMFWYRQQPGQSLTLIATANQGSEATYESGFVIDKFPISRPNLTFSTLTVSNMSPEDSSIYLCSGTRTGSQETQYFGPGTRLLVL.

The V and J genes are TRBV6-1 and TRBJ2-2; TRBD2 agrees at 12 bases. The CDR3 is 14 residues long. CDR1 is MNHNS, CDR2 SASEGT, per germline. The V segment lost 4 bases and the J segment 6 bases; nucleotides outside the gene matches: 0. This chain's CDR3 is CASSASGGAGELFF. CDR3 nucleotide sequence: TGTGCCAGCAGTGCTAGCGGGGGGGCCGGGGAGCTGTTTTTT.

V gene TRBV10-3 combines with J gene TRBJ2-3; D is possibly TRBD2 (5 bases). Trimming stripped 2 bases from V and 0 bases from J, with 9 bases between. CDR1 is ENHRY, CDR2 SYGVKD, per germline. The CDR3 totals 15 residues. CDR3 amino acids: CAISENQRSTDTQYF. CDR3 bases: TGTGCCATCAGTGAGAACCAGCGGAGCACAGATACGCAGTATTTT.

This clone appeared once. This sequence joins TRBV11-3 and TRBJ2-7, with a weak D call TRBD1 (6 bases). Trimming cost V 0 bases and J 4 bases, with 10 bases left between them. The germline V gene encodes CDR1 SGHNT and CDR2 YENEEA. This CDR3 is built from 14 residues. The CDR3 DNA sequence: TGTGCCAGCAGCTTAGAGGGGGCAGGGTACGAGCAGTACTTC. Amino acid sequence: CASSLEGAGYEQYF.

The chain has TRBV19 and TRBJ1-2; 10 bases are a match to TRBD1. Trimming took 7 bases from V and 7 from J; bases not matched to a gene: 9. Looked up from germline, CDR1 is LNHDA and CDR2 is SQIVND (reference sequence). The CDR3 is 14 residues long. Here the CDR3 reads CASTIGDRGFGYTF. The CDR3 DNA is TGTGCCAGTACCATTGGGGACAGGGGTTTTGGCTACACCTTC.

The V gene is TRBV5-6, the J gene TRBJ2-7, with D unresolved. Trimming removed 0 bases from V and 2 bases from J, with 6 bases in between. The germline gives CDR1 SGHDT, CDR2 YYEEEE. CDR3 size: 13 residues. Here the CDR3 DNA reads TGTGCCAGCAGCTTGGACAGCCCCTACGAGCAGTACTTC. Its translation: CASSLDSPYEQYF.

The chain is built from TRBV4-2 and TRBJ2-2; TRBD2 might be the D (6 bases). The CDR3 extends over 14 amino acids. Trimming pared 1 base from V and 5 bases from J, leaving 8 bases between. Germline values: CDR1 LGHNA, CDR2 YNFKEQ. CDR3 DNA: TGTGCCAGCAGCCAAGGGGAGGAAACCGGGGAGCTGTTTTTT. This codes for CASSQGEETGELFF.

In this sample, this clone turned up once. The chain employs TRBV2 and TRBJ1-4; D unresolved. Germline loops: CDR1 SNHLY, CDR2 FYNNEI. CDR3 length equals 15 residues. The germline V and J ends were trimmed by 1 base and 5 bases, with 11 bases remaining between them. The CDR3 DNA reads TGTGCCAGCAGTGAAGTTCGGTACCCCAATGAAAAACTGTTTTTT. Protein product: CASSEVRYPNEKLFF.

The chain joins TRBV7-6 to TRBJ1-4, with D uncertain. The CDR3 is 16 residues long. V lost 2 bases to trimming and J lost 5 bases, with 15 bases between them. Germline V gene data show CDR1 as SGHVS and CDR2 as FNYEAQ. The CDR3 here is CASSLNWAGRNEKLFF. The CDR3 nucleotides read TGTGCCAGCAGCTTAAATTGGGCAGGAAGAAATGAAAAACTGTTTTTT.

The chain has TRBV14 and TRBJ2-5, with TRBD2 matching over 7 bases. The DNA end favors TRBJ2-7, so the J call may be wrong. This CDR3 is 14 amino acids long. The germline gives CDR1 SGHDN, CDR2 FVKESK. CDR3 in DNA: TGTGCCAGCAGCCACGCCGGGGGGTCCTACGAGCAGTACTTC. This codes for CASSHAGGSYEQYF.

The chain uses TRBV19 and TRBJ1-2; D gene ambiguous. Germline V gene sequence: CDR1 LNHDA, CDR2 SQIVND (reference sequence). The CDR3 is made up of 11 amino acids. Trimming removed 8 bases from V and 5 bases from J, with 9 bases in between. CDR3 in DNA: TGTGCCAGTCAATTCGGGTATGGCTACACCTTC. This codes for CASQFGYGYTF.